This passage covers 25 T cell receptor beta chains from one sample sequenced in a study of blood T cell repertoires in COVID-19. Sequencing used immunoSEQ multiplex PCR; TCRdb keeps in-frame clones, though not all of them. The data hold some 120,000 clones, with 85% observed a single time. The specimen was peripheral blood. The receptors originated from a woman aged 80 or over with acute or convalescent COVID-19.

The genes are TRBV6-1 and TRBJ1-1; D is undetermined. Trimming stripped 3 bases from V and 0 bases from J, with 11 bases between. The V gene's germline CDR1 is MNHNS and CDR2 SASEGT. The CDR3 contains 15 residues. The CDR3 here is CASSDEQFMNTEAFF. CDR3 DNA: TGTGCCAGCAGTGACGAACAGTTCATGAACACTGAAGCTTTCTTT.

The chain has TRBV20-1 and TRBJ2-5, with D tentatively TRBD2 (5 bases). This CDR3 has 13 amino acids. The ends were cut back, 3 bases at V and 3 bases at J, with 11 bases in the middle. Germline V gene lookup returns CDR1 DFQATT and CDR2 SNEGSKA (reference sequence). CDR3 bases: TGCAGTGCTAGTCGGACTGTGAAAGAGACCCAGTACTTC. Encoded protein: CSASRTVKETQYF.

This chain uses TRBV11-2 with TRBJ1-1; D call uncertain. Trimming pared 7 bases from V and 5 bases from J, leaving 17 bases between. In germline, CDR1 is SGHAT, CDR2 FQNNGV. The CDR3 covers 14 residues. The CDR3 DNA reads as TGTGCCAGCATCCCCGATTGGAGAGGTACTGAAGCTTTCTTT. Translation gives CASIPDWRGTEAFF.

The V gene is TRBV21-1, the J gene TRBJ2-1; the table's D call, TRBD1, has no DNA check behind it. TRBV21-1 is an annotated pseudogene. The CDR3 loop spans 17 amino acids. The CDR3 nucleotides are TGTGCCAGCAGCGGCGAAGGGGGCCTCGGGTCCTACAATGAGCAGTTCTTC. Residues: CASSGEGGLGSYNEQFF.

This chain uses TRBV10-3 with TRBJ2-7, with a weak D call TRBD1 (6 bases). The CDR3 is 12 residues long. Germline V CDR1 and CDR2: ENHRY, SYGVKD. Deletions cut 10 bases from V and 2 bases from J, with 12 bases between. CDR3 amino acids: CATNQGTYEQYF. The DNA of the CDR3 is TGTGCCACCAATCAGGGGACCTACGAGCAGTACTTC.

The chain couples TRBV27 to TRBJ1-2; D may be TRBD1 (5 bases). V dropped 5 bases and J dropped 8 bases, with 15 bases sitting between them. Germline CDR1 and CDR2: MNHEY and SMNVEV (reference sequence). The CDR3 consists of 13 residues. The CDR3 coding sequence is TGTGCCAGCAGTCCTCAGGGAGGTAGCGGCTACACCTTC. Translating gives CASSPQGGSGYTF.

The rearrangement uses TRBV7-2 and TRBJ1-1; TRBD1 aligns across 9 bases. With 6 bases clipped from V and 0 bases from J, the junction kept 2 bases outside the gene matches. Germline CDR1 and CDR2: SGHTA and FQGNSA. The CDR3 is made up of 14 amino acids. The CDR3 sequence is CASRRTGVNTEAFF. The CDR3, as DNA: TGTGCCAGCAGACGGACAGGGGTGAACACTGAAGCTTTCTTT.

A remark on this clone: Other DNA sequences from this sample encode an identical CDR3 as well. The CDR3 region has the DNA TGCGCCAGCAGCTTCAGGGGGCTTGGGGCCAACGTCCTGACTTTC. Translated, it gives CASSFRGLGANVLTF. This chain uses TRBV5-1 with TRBJ2-6, with 8 bases lining up with TRBD1. This CDR3 region has 15 residues. Trimming took 2 bases from V and 3 from J; bases not matched to a gene: 1. CDR1 is SGHRS, CDR2 YFSETQ, per germline.

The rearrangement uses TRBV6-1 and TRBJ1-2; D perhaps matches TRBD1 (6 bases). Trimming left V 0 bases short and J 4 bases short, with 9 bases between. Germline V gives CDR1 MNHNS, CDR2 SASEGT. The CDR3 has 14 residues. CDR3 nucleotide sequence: TGTGCCAGCAGTGAAGCTCAGGGGCCCTATGGCTACACCTTC. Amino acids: CASSEAQGPYGYTF.

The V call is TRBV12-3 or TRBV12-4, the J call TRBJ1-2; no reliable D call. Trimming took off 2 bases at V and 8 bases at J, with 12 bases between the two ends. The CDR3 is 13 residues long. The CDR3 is CASSLRRAGGYTF. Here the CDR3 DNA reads TGTGCCAGCAGTTTAAGGCGGGCTGGGGGCTACACCTTC.

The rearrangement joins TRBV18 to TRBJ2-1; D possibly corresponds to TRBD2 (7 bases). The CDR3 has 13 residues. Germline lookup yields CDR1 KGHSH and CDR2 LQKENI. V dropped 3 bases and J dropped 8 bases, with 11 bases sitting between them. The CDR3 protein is CASSPPGGDEQFF. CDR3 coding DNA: TGTGCCAGCTCACCTCCGGGGGGCGATGAGCAGTTCTTC.

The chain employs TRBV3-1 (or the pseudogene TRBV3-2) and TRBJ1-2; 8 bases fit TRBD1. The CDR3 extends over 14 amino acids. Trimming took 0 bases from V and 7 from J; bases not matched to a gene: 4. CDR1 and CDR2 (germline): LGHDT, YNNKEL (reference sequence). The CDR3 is CASSQEGQGVGYTF. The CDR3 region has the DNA TGTGCCAGCAGCCAAGAAGGACAGGGAGTTGGCTACACCTTC.

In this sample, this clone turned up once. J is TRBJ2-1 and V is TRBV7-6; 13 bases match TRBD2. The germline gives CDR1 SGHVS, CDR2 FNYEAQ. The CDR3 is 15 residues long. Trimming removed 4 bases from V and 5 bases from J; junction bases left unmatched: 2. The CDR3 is CASSSLAGGDNEQFF. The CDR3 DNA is TGTGCCAGCAGCTCACTAGCGGGGGGGGACAATGAGCAGTTCTTC. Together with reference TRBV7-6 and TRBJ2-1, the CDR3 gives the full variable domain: GAGVSQSPRYKVTKRGQDVALRCDPISGHVSLYWYRQALGQGPEFLTYFNYEAQQDKSGLPNDRFSAERPEGSISTLTIQRTEQRDSAMYRCASSSLAGGDNEQFFGPGTRLTVL.

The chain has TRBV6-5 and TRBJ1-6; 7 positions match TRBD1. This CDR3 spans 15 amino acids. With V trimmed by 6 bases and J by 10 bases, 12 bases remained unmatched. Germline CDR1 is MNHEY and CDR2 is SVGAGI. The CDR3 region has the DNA TGTGCCAGCAGCCGCGATCGACAGGGACGGTCACCCCTCCACTTT. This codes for CASSRDRQGRSPLHF.

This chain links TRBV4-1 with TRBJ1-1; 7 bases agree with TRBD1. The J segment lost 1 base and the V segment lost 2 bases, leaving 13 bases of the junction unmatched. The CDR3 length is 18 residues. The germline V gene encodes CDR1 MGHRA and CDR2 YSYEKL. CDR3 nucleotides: TGCGCCAGCAGCCAAAGACACCCTGTGACAGGGACGAACACTGAAGCTTTCTTT. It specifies CASSQRHPVTGTNTEAFF.

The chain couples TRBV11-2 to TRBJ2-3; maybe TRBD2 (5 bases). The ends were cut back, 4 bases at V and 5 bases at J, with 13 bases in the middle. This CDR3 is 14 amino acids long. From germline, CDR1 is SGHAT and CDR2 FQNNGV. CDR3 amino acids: CASSSTGKRDTQYF. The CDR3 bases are TGTGCCAGCAGCTCGACGGGGAAGAGAGATACGCAGTATTTT. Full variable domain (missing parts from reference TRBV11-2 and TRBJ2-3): EAGVAQSPRYKIIEKRQSVAFWCNPISGHATLYWYQQILGQGPKLLIQFQNNGVVDDSQLPKDRFSAERLKGVDSTLKIQPAKLEDSAVYLCASSSTGKRDTQYFGPGTRLTVL.

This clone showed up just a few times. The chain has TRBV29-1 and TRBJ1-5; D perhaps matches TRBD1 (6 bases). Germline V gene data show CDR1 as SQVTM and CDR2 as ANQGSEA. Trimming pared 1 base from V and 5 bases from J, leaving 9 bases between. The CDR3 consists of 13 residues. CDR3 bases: TGCAGCGTTGAAGGAGGGGGGGATCAGCCCCAGCATTTT. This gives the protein CSVEGGGDQPQHF.

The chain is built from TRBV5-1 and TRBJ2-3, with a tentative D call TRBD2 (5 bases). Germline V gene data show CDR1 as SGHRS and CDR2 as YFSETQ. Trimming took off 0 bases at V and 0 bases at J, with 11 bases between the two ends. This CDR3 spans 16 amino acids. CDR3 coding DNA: TGCGCCAGCAGCTTGGATTCGGGGTTTAGCACAGATACGCAGTATTTT. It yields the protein CASSLDSGFSTDTQYF.

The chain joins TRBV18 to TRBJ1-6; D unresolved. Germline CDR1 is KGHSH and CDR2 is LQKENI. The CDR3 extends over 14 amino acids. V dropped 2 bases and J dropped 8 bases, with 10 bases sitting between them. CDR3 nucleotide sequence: TGTGCCAGCTCACCAACAGCGGCGGATTCACCCCTCCACTTT. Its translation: CASSPTAADSPLHF.

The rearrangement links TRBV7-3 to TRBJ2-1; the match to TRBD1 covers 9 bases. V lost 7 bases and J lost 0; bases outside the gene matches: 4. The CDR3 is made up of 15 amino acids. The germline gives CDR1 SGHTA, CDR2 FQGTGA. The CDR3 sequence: CASTETGGSYNEQFF. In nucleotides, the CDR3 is TGTGCCAGCACCGAGACAGGGGGCTCCTACAATGAGCAGTTCTTC.

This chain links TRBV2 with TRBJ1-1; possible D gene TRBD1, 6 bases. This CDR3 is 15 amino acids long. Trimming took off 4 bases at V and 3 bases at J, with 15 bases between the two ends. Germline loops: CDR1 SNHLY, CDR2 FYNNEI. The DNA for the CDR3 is TGTGCCAGCAGTGGAACAGGGTACAGCTACACTGAAGCTTTCTTT. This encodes CASSGTGYSYTEAFF.

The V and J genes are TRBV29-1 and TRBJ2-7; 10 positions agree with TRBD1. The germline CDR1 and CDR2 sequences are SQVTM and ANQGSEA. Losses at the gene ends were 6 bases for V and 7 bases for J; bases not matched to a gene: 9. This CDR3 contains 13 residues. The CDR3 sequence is CSVAPGDRGEQYV. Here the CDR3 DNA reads TGCAGCGTAGCCCCGGGGGACAGGGGTGAGCAGTACGTC.

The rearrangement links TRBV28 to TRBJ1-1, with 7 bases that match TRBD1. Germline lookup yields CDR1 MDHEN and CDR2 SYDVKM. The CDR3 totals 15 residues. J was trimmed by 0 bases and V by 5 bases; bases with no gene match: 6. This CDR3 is CASSVQGSVNTEAFF. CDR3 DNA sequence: TGTGCCAGCAGTGTACAGGGGTCCGTGAACACTGAAGCTTTCTTT.

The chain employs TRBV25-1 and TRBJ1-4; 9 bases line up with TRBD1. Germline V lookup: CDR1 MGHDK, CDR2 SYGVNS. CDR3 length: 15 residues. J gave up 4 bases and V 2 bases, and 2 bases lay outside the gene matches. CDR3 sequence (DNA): TGTGCCAGCAGTGAAGGGGACAGGGTTAATGAAAAACTGTTTTTT. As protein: CASSEGDRVNEKLFF.

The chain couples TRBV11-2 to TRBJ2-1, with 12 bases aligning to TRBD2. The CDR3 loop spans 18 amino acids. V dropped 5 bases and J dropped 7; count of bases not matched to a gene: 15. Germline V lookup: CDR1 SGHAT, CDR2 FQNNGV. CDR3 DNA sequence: TGTGCCAGCAGCCTGGGGGCTAGCGGGGGGGCCATAGGTAATGAGCAGTTCTTC. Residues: CASSLGASGGAIGNEQFF. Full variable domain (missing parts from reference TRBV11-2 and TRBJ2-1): EAGVAQSPRYKIIEKRQSVAFWCNPISGHATLYWYQQILGQGPKLLIQFQNNGVVDDSQLPKDRFSAERLKGVDSTLKIQPAKLEDSAVYLCASSLGASGGAIGNEQFFGPGTRLTVL.